The 27 T cell receptor beta chains given below trace back to one sample, sequenced in a study of T cells in localized non-small cell lung cancer. The assay was immunoSEQ multiplex PCR, and TCRdb's table has in-frame clones only and misses some. The table includes around 64,000 clones, roughly four fifths detected once. The source was PBMCs, collected before any cancer treatment. These receptors were collected from a man aged 35-69 years with stage II lung adenocarcinoma.

The chain carries TRBV6-5 and TRBJ1-1; D is undetermined. There are 11 residues in the CDR3. The V gene's germline CDR1 is MNHEY and CDR2 SVGAGI. V lost 7 bases and J 5 bases, leaving 8 bases between the germline ends. CDR3 sequence reads: CASKFLTEAFF. The CDR3 DNA is TGTGCCAGCAAGTTCTTGACTGAAGCTTTCTTT.

The rearrangement uses TRBV7-2 and TRBJ2-3, with D possibly TRBD2 on 5 matching bases. The CDR3 totals 14 residues. The germline V gene has CDR1 SGHTA and CDR2 FQGNSA. V lost 5 bases and J 0 bases, leaving 9 bases between the germline ends. CDR3 loop: CASSPGLSTDTQYF. The DNA for the CDR3 is TGTGCCAGCAGCCCCGGACTTAGCACAGATACGCAGTATTTT.

The chain combines TRBV7-2 with TRBJ2-7; 9 bases fit TRBD1. The CDR3 extends over 14 amino acids. Germline CDR1 SGHTA, CDR2 FQGNSA. J gave up 3 bases and V 3 bases, and 3 bases lay outside the gene matches. The CDR3 DNA reads as TGTGCCAGCAGCTTTACAGGGGGCGGCTACGAGCAGTACTTC. It encodes CASSFTGGGYEQYF.

The CDR3 here is CASSLGSGNTIYF. CDR3 nucleotides: TGCGCCAGCAGCTTGGGCTCTGGAAACACCATATATTTT. J is TRBJ1-3 and V is TRBV5-1; D unclear. V shed 0 bases and J shed 0 bases, with 1 base lying between them. The CDR3 sequence is 13 residues long. The germline CDR1 and CDR2 sequences are SGHRS and YFSETQ.

The rearrangement links TRBV6-6 to TRBJ2-7; 8 nucleotides agree with TRBD2. There are 14 residues in the CDR3. Trimming cost V 6 bases and J 5 bases; bases outside gene matches: 9. Germline values: CDR1 MNHNY, CDR2 SVGAGI (reference sequence). CDR3 DNA sequence: TGTGCCAGCAGCCCTCAGGCGGGAGGACACGAGCAGTACTTC. It specifies CASSPQAGGHEQYF.

This chain joins TRBV6-4 and TRBJ2-3; D ambiguous. Between the trimmed V and J ends, which lost 5 bases and 0 bases, there was a span of 9 bases. The CDR3 sequence is 14 residues long. Germline V lookup: CDR1 MRHNA, CDR2 SNTAGT. CDR3 in amino acids: CASSFTGSTDTQYF. The CDR3 nucleotides are TGTGCCAGCAGTTTCACCGGGAGCACAGATACGCAGTATTTT.

This clone was recorded a few times. The chain is built from TRBV12-5 and TRBJ2-1; TRBD2 matches at 7 bases. Germline V lookup: CDR1 LGHNT, CDR2 FRNRAP. The CDR3 has 14 amino acids. V lost 3 bases, J lost 6 bases, and 5 bases stayed unmatched. CDR3 DNA: TGTGCTAGTGGTTTACGACTAGCCCCCAATGAGCAGTTCTTC. Translation gives CASGLRLAPNEQFF.

The chain recombines TRBV5-4 with TRBJ2-7; D is tentatively TRBD1 or TRBD2 (5 bases each). This CDR3 contains 12 residues. Per the germline V gene, CDR1 is SGHNT and CDR2 is YYREEE (reference sequence). V was clipped by 4 bases and J by 5 bases, with 10 bases between them. CDR3 in amino acids: CASSPGTDEQYF. CDR3 bases: TGTGCCAGCAGCCCCGGGACGGACGAGCAGTACTTC.

This clone has just one count. V is TRBV9 and J is TRBJ2-1; possibly TRBD1 or TRBD2 for D (5 bases each). CDR1 and CDR2 (germline): SGDLS, YYNGEE. The V and J ends lost 0 bases and 10 bases respectively, with 17 bases between them. The CDR3 covers 15 residues. CDR3 coding DNA: TGTGCCAGCAGCGTAGAGGCAGGGAGAGGGCCAGAGCAGTTCTTC. Amino acids: CASSVEAGRGPEQFF.

The count of this clone is one. The chain links TRBV2 to TRBJ2-1, with TRBD2 as a possible D gene (5 bases). Deletions cut 5 bases from V and 10 bases from J, with 12 bases between. CDR3 length: 12 amino acids. CDR1 SNHLY and CDR2 FYNNEI come from the germline V gene. The CDR3 spells CASSQTGNEQFF. CDR3 DNA: TGTGCCAGCAGTCAAACGGGGAACGAGCAGTTCTTC.

This clone has a handful of counts. This chain connects TRBV28 to TRBJ1-4; tentative D call: TRBD1 (5 bases). This CDR3 contains 15 residues. Trimming removed 3 bases from V and 4 bases from J, with 12 bases in between. Germline V gene data show CDR1 as MDHEN and CDR2 as SYDVKM. The chain's CDR3 is CASSLGGDYNEKLFF. The CDR3 DNA sequence: TGTGCCAGCAGTTTGGGGGGAGACTATAATGAAAAACTGTTTTTT.

This clone was seen a handful of times. The chain recombines TRBV5-6 with TRBJ1-1; possible D gene TRBD1, 5 bases. The V gene lost 5 bases and the J gene lost 0 bases, with 14 bases spanning the gap. The germline gives CDR1 SGHDT, CDR2 YYEEEE. The CDR3 is 15 residues long. The CDR3: CASSSWGRLNTEAFF. Written as DNA, the CDR3 is TGTGCCAGCAGTTCATGGGGGAGGTTGAACACTGAAGCTTTCTTT.

The gene calls are TRBV7-9 and TRBJ2-3; D gene unclear. The CDR3 has 16 residues. Germline V CDR1 and CDR2: SEHNR, FQNEAQ (reference sequence). Trimming took off 4 bases at V and 2 bases at J, with 16 bases between the two ends. The CDR3 sequence is CASSSRGSLSTDTQYF. The CDR3 DNA reads TGTGCCAGCAGCTCCCGCGGAAGCCTCTCCACAGATACGCAGTATTTT.

The chain is built from TRBV7-2 and TRBJ1-5, with 7 positions matching TRBD1. The V gene's germline CDR1 is SGHTA and CDR2 FQGNSA. V was clipped by 1 base and J by 2 bases; unmatched bases: 5. The CDR3 has 16 amino acids. CDR3 sequence reads: CASSLGGTAGNQPQHF. CDR3 nucleotide sequence: TGTGCCAGCAGCTTAGGCGGGACAGCTGGCAATCAGCCCCAGCATTTT. The full variable domain, rest sourced from reference TRBV7-2 and TRBJ1-5, is GAGVSQSPSNKVTEKGKDVELRCDPISGHTALYWYRQSLGQGLEFLIYFQGNSAPDKSGLPSDRFSAERTGGSVSTLTIQRTQQEDSAVYLCASSLGGTAGNQPQHFGDGTRLSIL.

This chain connects TRBV29-1 to TRBJ2-7, with 7 bases fitting TRBD1. CDR1 is SQVTM, CDR2 ANQGSEA, per germline. The CDR3 is 13 amino acids. V dropped 5 bases and J dropped 2; count of bases not matched to a gene: 6. The DNA of the CDR3 is TGCAGCGTTCTGGCCGACAGGGCCTACGAGCAGTACTTC. As protein: CSVLADRAYEQYF.

This chain links TRBV7-2 with TRBJ2-1, with TRBD2 matching over 10 bases. There are 17 residues in the CDR3. Germline lookup yields CDR1 SGHTA and CDR2 FQGNSA. V shed 5 bases and J 2 bases; nucleotides not matched to a gene: 9. CDR3 coding DNA: TGTGCCAGCAGCCTCCCGACTAGCGGGTTGACCTACAATGAGCAGTTCTTC. Translated, it gives CASSLPTSGLTYNEQFF.

The chain is built from TRBV12-5 and TRBJ2-1, with D possibly TRBD2 on 6 matching bases. Trimming pared 2 bases from V and 7 bases from J, leaving 12 bases between. The CDR3 covers 14 residues. Germline lookup yields CDR1 LGHNT and CDR2 FRNRAP. The CDR3 DNA sequence: TGTGCTAGTGGTTTGAGAGCGGGTGGAAATGAGCAGTTCTTC. As protein: CASGLRAGGNEQFF.

This clone was seen a handful of times. J is TRBJ2-1 and V is TRBV7-9, with TRBD2 as a possible D gene (5 bases). The V end was cut by 2 bases, the J end by 10 bases, with 21 bases between. This CDR3 is built from 16 residues. Germline V gene sequence: CDR1 SEHNR, CDR2 FQNEAQ (reference sequence). The CDR3 DNA reads as TGTGCCAGCAGCTTAAGTTCCTCCCTCTCTCGGGAAGAGCAGTTCTTC. Its translation is CASSLSSSLSREEQFF.

This clone showed up just a few times. The rearrangement joins TRBV5-1 to TRBJ1-1; D unclear. Deletions cut 0 bases from V and 0 bases from J, with 9 bases between. CDR1 SGHRS and CDR2 YFSETQ come from the germline V gene. The CDR3 consists of 15 residues. The CDR3 protein is CASSLGPNMNTEAFF. The CDR3 DNA reads as TGCGCCAGCAGCTTGGGACCGAATATGAACACTGAAGCTTTCTTT.

The gene calls are TRBV7-9 and TRBJ2-1, with 9 bases identical to TRBD2. In germline, CDR1 is SEHNR, CDR2 FQNEAQ (reference sequence). There are 15 residues in the CDR3. The V gene end was trimmed by 4 bases and the J gene end by 5 bases; junction bases not matched to a gene: 6. The CDR3: CASSSSGRPNNEQFF. The CDR3 nucleotides are TGTGCCAGCAGCTCCAGCGGGAGGCCTAACAATGAGCAGTTCTTC.

This chain connects TRBV29-1 to TRBJ2-5; perhaps D is TRBD1 or TRBD2 (5 bases each). This CDR3 is 11 amino acids long. V lost 7 bases, J lost 2 bases, and 8 bases lay in between. Germline loops: CDR1 SQVTM, CDR2 ANQGSEA. CDR3 DNA sequence: TGCAGCGCGGGGCGTCAAGAGACCCAGTACTTC. Amino acid sequence: CSAGRQETQYF.

The chain uses TRBV30 and TRBJ2-7, with 14 bases matching TRBD2. This CDR3 has 17 residues. V was clipped by 4 bases and J by 5 bases; unmatched bases: 13. Per the germline V gene, CDR1 is GTSNPN and CDR2 is SVGIG (reference sequence). CDR3 in amino acids: CAWTDRGLAGEDHEQYF. CDR3 DNA sequence: TGTGCCTGGACGGACCGGGGACTAGCGGGAGAAGACCACGAGCAGTACTTC.

J is TRBJ2-1 and V is TRBV5-1, with 7 bases fitting TRBD2. Germline V CDR1 and CDR2: SGHRS, YFSETQ. With V trimmed by 3 bases and J by 10 bases, 13 bases remained unmatched. This CDR3 has 15 amino acids. The CDR3 DNA follows: TGCGCCAGCAGCTCCGGGGCGGGAGTGGACGGCGAGCAGTTCTTC. This sequence encodes CASSSGAGVDGEQFF.

V usage is TRBV6-6 and J usage is TRBJ1-5, with 12 bases lining up with TRBD1. Germline CDR1 is MNHNY and CDR2 is SVGAGI (reference sequence). The junction had 7 bases not matched to a gene; V was cut back by 6 bases and J by 7 bases. The CDR3 totals 15 residues. The CDR3 is CASSPTGQGAQPQHF. The CDR3 region has the DNA TGTGCCAGCAGCCCTACGGGACAGGGGGCCCAGCCCCAGCATTTT.

The chain combines TRBV9 with TRBJ1-3; 7 bases are shared with TRBD1. The J segment lost 1 base and the V segment lost 4 bases, leaving 8 bases of the junction unmatched. The CDR3 runs to 16 residues. CDR1 is SGDLS, CDR2 YYNGEE, per germline. The CDR3 loop reads CASSFRTGSSGNTIYF. The CDR3 region has the DNA TGTGCCAGCAGCTTCCGGACAGGTTCATCTGGAAACACCATATATTTT.

The chain has TRBV5-4 and TRBJ2-7, with D possibly TRBD1 on 7 matching bases. Per germline, CDR1 SGHNT and CDR2 YYREEE (reference sequence). This CDR3 has 17 amino acids. Between the trimmed V and J ends, which lost 3 bases and 7 bases, there was a span of 26 bases. CDR3: CASSSPHTSPQGGEQYF. CDR3 DNA sequence: TGTGCCAGCAGCTCCCCCCACACTAGCCCTCAGGGGGGTGAGCAGTACTTC.

This clone was detected once. The chain employs TRBV14 and TRBJ1-4; 9 nucleotides agree with TRBD1. In germline, CDR1 is SGHDN, CDR2 FVKESK. This CDR3 comprises 16 residues. Germline trimming cut 5 bases from V and 7 bases from J; bases unmatched to any gene: 11. The CDR3 loop is CASSKMPGQGVEKLFF. CDR3 coding DNA: TGTGCCAGCAGCAAAATGCCGGGACAGGGAGTTGAAAAACTGTTTTTT.